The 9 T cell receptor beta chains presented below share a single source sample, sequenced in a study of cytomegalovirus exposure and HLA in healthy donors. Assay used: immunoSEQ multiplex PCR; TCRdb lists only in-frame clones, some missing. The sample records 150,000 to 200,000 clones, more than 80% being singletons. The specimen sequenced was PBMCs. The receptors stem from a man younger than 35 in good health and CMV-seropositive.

CDR3 region: CASRGQGSSNQPQHF. DNA for the CDR3: TGTGCCAGTAGGGGACAGGGGTCGAGCAATCAGCCCCAGCATTTT. The chain couples TRBV19 to TRBJ1-5; 10 bases fit TRBD1. The junction had 3 bases not matched to a gene; V was cut back by 6 bases and J by 1 base. This CDR3 region has 15 residues. Germline V gene lookup returns CDR1 LNHDA and CDR2 SQIVND (reference sequence).

The CDR3 bases are TGTGCCAGCAGTGATGGGACAGGGGTTGAGCAGTTCTTC. Its protein is CASSDGTGVEQFF. The chain employs TRBV2 and TRBJ2-1; TRBD1 matches 10 bases. The V segment lost 3 bases and the J segment 9 bases; nucleotides outside the gene matches: 2. Germline CDR1 and CDR2: SNHLY and FYNNEI. CDR3 length: 13 residues.

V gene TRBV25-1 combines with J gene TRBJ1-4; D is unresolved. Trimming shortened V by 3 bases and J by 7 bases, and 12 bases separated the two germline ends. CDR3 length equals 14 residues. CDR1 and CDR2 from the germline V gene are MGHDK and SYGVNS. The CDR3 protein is CASSDPRGGEKLFF. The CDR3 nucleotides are TGTGCCAGCAGTGATCCCCGGGGAGGTGAAAAACTGTTTTTT.

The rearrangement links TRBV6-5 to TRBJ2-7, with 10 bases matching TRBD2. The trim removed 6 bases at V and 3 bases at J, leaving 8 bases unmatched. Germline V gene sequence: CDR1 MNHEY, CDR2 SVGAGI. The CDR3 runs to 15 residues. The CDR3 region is CASRHSTSGIYEQYF. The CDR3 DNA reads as TGTGCCAGCAGGCACTCTACTAGCGGGATCTACGAGCAGTACTTC.

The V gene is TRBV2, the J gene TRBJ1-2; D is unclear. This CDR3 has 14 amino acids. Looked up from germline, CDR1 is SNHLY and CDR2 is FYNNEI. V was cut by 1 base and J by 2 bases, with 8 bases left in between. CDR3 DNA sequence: TGTGCCAGCAGTGAAGGAGGGTTCAACTATGGCTACACCTTC. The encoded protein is CASSEGGFNYGYTF. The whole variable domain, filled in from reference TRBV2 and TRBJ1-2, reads EPEVTQTPSHQVTQMGQEVILRCVPISNHLYFYWYRQILGQKVEFLVSFYNNEISEKSEIFDDQFSVERPDGSNFTLKIRSTKLEDSAMYFCASSEGGFNYGYTFGSGTRLTVV.

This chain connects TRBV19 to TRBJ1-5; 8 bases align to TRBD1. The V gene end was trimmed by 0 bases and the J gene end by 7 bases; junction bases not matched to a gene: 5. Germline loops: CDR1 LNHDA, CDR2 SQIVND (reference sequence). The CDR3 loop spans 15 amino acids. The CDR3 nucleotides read TGTGCCAGTAGTATAGAAGCAGGGGGCGTCCAGCCCCAGCATTTT. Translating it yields CASSIEAGGVQPQHF.

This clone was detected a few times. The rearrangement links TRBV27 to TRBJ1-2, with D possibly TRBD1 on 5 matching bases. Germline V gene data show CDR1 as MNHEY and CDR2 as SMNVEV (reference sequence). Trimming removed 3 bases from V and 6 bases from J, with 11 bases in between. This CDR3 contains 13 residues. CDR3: CASSFGGIDGYTF. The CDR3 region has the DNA TGTGCCAGCAGTTTCGGGGGAATTGATGGCTACACCTTC.

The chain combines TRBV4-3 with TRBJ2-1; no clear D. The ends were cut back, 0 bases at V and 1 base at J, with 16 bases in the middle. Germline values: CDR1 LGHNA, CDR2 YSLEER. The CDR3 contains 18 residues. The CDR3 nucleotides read TGCGCCAGCAGCCAAGATCTACTGACCGTGCGGTCCTACAATGAGCAGTTCTTC. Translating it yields CASSQDLLTVRSYNEQFF.

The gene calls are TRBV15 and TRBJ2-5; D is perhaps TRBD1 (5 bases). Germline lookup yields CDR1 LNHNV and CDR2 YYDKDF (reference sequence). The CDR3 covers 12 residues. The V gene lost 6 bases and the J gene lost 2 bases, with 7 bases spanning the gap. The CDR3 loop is CATRGLQETQYF. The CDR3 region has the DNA TGTGCCACCAGGGGGCTTCAAGAGACCCAGTACTTC. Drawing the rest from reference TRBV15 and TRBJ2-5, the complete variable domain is DAMVIQNPRYQVTQFGKPVTLSCSQTLNHNVMYWYQQKSSQAPKLLFHYYDKDFNNEADTPDNFQSRRPNTSFCFLDIRSPGLGDTAMYLCATRGLQETQYFGPGTRLLVL.